The text below deals with one TCR beta chain. Its antigen remains unknown. The sample comes from a study of T cells expressing NK-cell markers. Study overall: Seven of eight sequenced donors tested HCMV-seropositive; one tested seronegative. Whole-study results and caveats: Each of over 5 donors carried dominant NKG2C+ clonotypes accounting for roughly 1.0-7.0% of CD8+ T cells.

The CDR3 has 15 amino acids. Per the germline V gene, CDR1 is MGHRA and CDR2 is YSYEKL. TCRdb processed the 5' RACE reads again and assigns one entry to each CDR3 protein, with no DNA. The sample spans 550,000 or so distinct CDR3 sequences; the ten largest clones claim approximately 3.6%. The receptor was derived from a man aged 18 to 35 in good health. Sequenced: blood T cells: a sorted CD56 or NKG2C T cell subset, CD4+ or CD8+ T cells, or bulk PBMC T cells (not recorded which). The rearrangement uses TRBV4-1 and TRBJ2-1; the TRBD2 assignment by TCRdb is unverifiable without DNA. CDR3 region: CASSLEGRGDNEQFF.